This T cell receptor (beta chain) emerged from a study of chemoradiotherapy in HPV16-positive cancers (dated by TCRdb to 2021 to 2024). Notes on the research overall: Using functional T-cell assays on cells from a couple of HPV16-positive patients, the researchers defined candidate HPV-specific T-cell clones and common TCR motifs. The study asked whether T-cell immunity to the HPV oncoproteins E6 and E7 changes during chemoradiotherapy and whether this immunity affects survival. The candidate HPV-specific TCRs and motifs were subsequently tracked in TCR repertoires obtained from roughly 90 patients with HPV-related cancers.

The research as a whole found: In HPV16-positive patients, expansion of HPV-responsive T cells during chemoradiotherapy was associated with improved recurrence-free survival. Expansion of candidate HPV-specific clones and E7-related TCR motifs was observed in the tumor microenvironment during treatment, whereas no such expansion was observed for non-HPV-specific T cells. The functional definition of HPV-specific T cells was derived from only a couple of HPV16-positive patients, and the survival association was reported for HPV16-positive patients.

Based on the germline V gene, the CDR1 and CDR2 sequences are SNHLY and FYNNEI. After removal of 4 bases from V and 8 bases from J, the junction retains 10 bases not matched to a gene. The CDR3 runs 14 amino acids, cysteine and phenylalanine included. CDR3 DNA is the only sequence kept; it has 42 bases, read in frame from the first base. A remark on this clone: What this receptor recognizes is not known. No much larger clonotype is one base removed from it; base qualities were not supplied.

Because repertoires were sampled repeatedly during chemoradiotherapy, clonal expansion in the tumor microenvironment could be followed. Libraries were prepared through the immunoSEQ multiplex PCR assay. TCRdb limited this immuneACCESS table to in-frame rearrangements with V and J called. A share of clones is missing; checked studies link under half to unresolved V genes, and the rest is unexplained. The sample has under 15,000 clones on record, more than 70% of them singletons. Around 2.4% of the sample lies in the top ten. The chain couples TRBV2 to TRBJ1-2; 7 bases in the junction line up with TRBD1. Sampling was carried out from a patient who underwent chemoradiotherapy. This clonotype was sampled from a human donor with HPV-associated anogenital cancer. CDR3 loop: CASSGQGDFQGYTF. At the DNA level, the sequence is TGTGCCAGCAGTGGCCAGGGGGATTTTCAGGGCTACACCTTC.